Detailed here is one T cell receptor beta chain. The target antigen is unknown. The entry originates in a study of cytomegalovirus exposure and HLA in healthy donors. Generated by immunoSEQ multiplex PCR, the TCRdb table keeps only in-frame clones and is missing some. The sample carries fewer than 250,000 clones, roughly 88% recorded once. Study-wide points: The study flagged approximately 180 TCR beta chains as cytomegalovirus-associated.

V was pared by 3 bases and J by 8 bases, with 14 bases between. CDR3 length: 13 residues. The germline gives CDR1 SGHRS, CDR2 YFSETQ. This receptor was obtained from a woman aged 30 to 39 in good health and CMV-seropositive. The sample consisted of PBMCs. V is TRBV5-1 and J is TRBJ1-2; D is perhaps TRBD1 (6 bases). The CDR3, as DNA: TGCGCCAGCAGCTCCGGACAGTTAAACGGCTACACCTTC. Translated: CASSSGQLNGYTF.